Sequencing of this T cell receptor beta chain was carried out in a study of early T cells in non-severe SARS-CoV-2 infection. Germline lookup yields CDR1 MDHEN and CDR2 SYDVKM. The CDR3 is made up of 14 amino acids. With 7 bases removed from V and 0 bases from J, the gap between germline ends came to 9 bases. TCRdb independently ran MiXCR on the 5' RACE reads; one entry per CDR3 protein. The table shows approximately 65,000 distinct CDR3 sequences, with about an eighth occurring only once. This clonotype was seen only a few times. The receptor comes from an adult who was a healthcare worker with PCR-confirmed SARS-CoV-2 infection or an uninfected control (not recorded which). The genes are TRBV28 and TRBJ2-2; D is undetermined. Sequenced material: whole blood. The CDR3 DNA reads TGTGCCAGCACCCCACACGCGAACACCGGGGAGCTGTTTTTT. Translation gives CASTPHANTGELFF.